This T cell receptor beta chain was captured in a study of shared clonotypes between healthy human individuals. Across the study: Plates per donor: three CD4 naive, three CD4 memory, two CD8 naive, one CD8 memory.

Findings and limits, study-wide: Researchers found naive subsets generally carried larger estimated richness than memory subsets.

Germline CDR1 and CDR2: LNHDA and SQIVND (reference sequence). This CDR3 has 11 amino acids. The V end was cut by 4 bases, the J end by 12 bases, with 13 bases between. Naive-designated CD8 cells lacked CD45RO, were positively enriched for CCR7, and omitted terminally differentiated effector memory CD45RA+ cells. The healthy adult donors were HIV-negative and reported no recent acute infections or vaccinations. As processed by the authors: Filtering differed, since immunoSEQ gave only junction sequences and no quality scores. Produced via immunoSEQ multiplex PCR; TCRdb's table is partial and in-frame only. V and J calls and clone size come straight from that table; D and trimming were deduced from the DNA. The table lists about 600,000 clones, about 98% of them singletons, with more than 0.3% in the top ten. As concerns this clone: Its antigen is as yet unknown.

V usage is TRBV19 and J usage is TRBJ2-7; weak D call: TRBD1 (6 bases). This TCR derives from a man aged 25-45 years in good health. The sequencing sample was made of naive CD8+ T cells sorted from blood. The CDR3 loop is CASSKSGELYF. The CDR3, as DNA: TGTGCCAGTAGTAAGTCAGGGGAATTGTACTTC.